Following are 16 T cell receptor beta chains from one sample sequenced in a study of OX40 agonist ivuxolimab in advanced cancers. TCRdb keeps only in-frame clones here, not all; method: immunoSEQ multiplex PCR. The sample holds 65,000 to 85,000 clones, roughly 92% seen once. The input for sequencing was CD4+ or CD8+ T cells sorted from blood, taken in a trial of the OX40 agonist ivuxolimab. The receptor source for this set is an adult with an advanced solid tumor such as melanoma, head and neck, liver or kidney cancer.

This chain's CDR3 is CASSFGRDRPEETQYF. CDR3 coding DNA: TGTGCCAGCAGCTTTGGCAGGGACAGGCCAGAAGAGACCCAGTACTTC. V and J are TRBV11-1 and TRBJ2-5; 8 nucleotides line up with TRBD1. Per the germline V gene, CDR1 is SGHAT and CDR2 is FQDESV (reference sequence). V shed 3 bases, J shed 3 bases, and the junction held 9 bases outside the gene matches. The CDR3 spans 16 residues.

This sequence joins TRBV9 and TRBJ1-3; TRBD1 is a possible D gene (6 bases). The CDR3 runs 16 residues. Trimming cost V 4 bases and J 0 bases, with 14 bases left between them. CDR1 and CDR2 (germline): SGDLS, YYNGEE. CDR3 bases: TGTGCCAGCAGCTCCCAGGGGCACAGCTCTGGAAACACCATATATTTT. Residues: CASSSQGHSSGNTIYF.

The rearrangement uses TRBV7-6 and TRBJ2-7; 13 bases align to TRBD2. Germline V lookup: CDR1 SGHVS, CDR2 FNYEAQ. The CDR3 consists of 14 residues. With 5 bases clipped from V and 7 bases from J, the junction kept 5 bases outside the gene matches. The CDR3 DNA reads as TGTGCCAGCAGCAGACTAGCGGGAGGAAGTGAGCAGTACTTC. It specifies CASSRLAGGSEQYF.

V usage is TRBV9 and J usage is TRBJ2-5; 9 bases agree with TRBD2. The germline gives CDR1 SGDLS, CDR2 YYNGEE. This CDR3 comprises 17 residues. The junction had 9 bases not matched to a gene; V was cut back by 1 base and J by 2 bases. CDR3 coding DNA: TGTGCCAGCAGCGTATCAGCGGGGGGCCCACCACAAGAGACCCAGTACTTC. Translated: CASSVSAGGPPQETQYF.

The gene calls are TRBV6-1 and TRBJ2-5, with D unclear. The J call may be in error: the DNA end matches TRBJ2-7 better. Germline lookup yields CDR1 MNHNS and CDR2 SASEGT. The CDR3 is 11 amino acids. The CDR3 coding sequence is TGTGCCAGCAGCCTTCACTACGAGCAGTACTTC. Translating it yields CASSLHYEQYF.

V and J are TRBV28 and TRBJ2-5; D remains ambiguous. There are 13 residues in the CDR3. Trimming removed 6 bases at V and 5 bases at J, with 13 bases between. CDR1 is MDHEN and CDR2 is SYDVKM in the germline V gene. Written as DNA, the CDR3 is TGTGCCAGCAGACCGCCCGAGCCCGAGACCCAGTACTTC. As protein: CASRPPEPETQYF.

This clone has a single count. The chain has TRBV5-1 and TRBJ1-1; 7 nucleotides agree with TRBD1. This CDR3 is built from 15 residues. V gave up 0 bases and J gave up 0 bases; unmatched junction bases: 2. The germline V gene has CDR1 SGHRS and CDR2 YFSETQ. CDR3 region: CASSLAGTVNTEAFF. The CDR3 nucleotides are TGCGCCAGCAGCTTGGCCGGGACAGTGAACACTGAAGCTTTCTTT.

This sequence joins TRBV5-1 and TRBJ2-1; possibly TRBD2 for D (5 bases). This CDR3 contains 15 residues. V lost 0 bases and J 6 bases, leaving 13 bases between the germline ends. Per the germline V gene, CDR1 is SGHRS and CDR2 is YFSETQ. Written as DNA, the CDR3 is TGCGCCAGCAGCTTGGGGACCGTGGAGGTCAATGAGCAGTTCTTC. Protein product: CASSLGTVEVNEQFF.

The genes are TRBV4-2 and TRBJ2-3; TRBD1 or TRBD2 may be the D gene (5 bases each). The CDR3 extends over 16 amino acids. Per the germline V gene, CDR1 is LGHNA and CDR2 is YNFKEQ. Trimming shortened V by 4 bases and J by 0 bases, and 14 bases separated the two germline ends. CDR3 loop: CASSLPGTISTDTQYF. The CDR3 DNA reads TGTGCCAGCAGCCTTCCCGGGACGATCAGCACAGATACGCAGTATTTT.

The chain has TRBV14 and TRBJ2-7; D not certain. This CDR3 region has 13 residues. Germline CDR1 reads SGHDN; CDR2 reads FVKESK. Trimming stripped 3 bases from V and 4 bases from J, with 10 bases between. The CDR3 reads CASSHEVSYEQYF. CDR3 DNA sequence: TGTGCCAGCAGCCATGAAGTATCGTACGAGCAGTACTTC.

The genes are TRBV9 and TRBJ2-1; 10 nucleotides align to TRBD2. V lost 0 bases and J lost 3; bases outside the gene matches: 3. The germline gives CDR1 SGDLS, CDR2 YYNGEE. The CDR3 extends over 16 amino acids. CDR3 amino acids: CASSVGTSGVYNEQFF. The CDR3 DNA reads as TGTGCCAGCAGCGTAGGGACTAGCGGCGTCTACAATGAGCAGTTCTTC.

The gene calls are TRBV6-1 and TRBJ1-6; tentative D call: TRBD1 (5 bases). Germline V gene sequence: CDR1 MNHNS, CDR2 SASEGT. The CDR3 contains 15 residues. The V gene lost 5 bases and the J gene lost 10 bases, with 18 bases spanning the gap. CDR3 protein: CASSQLSWGDSPLHF. The CDR3, as DNA: TGTGCCAGCAGTCAACTCTCCTGGGGGGACTCACCCCTCCACTTT.

The chain combines TRBV18 with TRBJ2-7, with D possibly TRBD2 on 5 matching bases. V lost 4 bases to trimming and J lost 0 bases, with 13 bases between them. CDR3 size: 15 residues. The germline V gene encodes CDR1 KGHSH and CDR2 LQKENI. CDR3 coding DNA: TGTGCCAGCTCACTAACGGACTTGTTCTCCTACGAGCAGTACTTC. Protein: CASSLTDLFSYEQYF.

The chain's CDR3 is CASSREVGLVKGTQYF. In DNA form, the CDR3 reads TGTGCCAGCAGCAGGGAAGTGGGGCTAGTTAAAGGTACGCAGTATTTT. The chain carries TRBV7-9 and TRBJ2-3; D is possibly TRBD1 (5 bases). In germline, CDR1 is SEHNR, CDR2 FQNEAQ (reference sequence). The CDR3 is 16 residues long. The ends were cut back, 5 bases at V and 8 bases at J, with 23 bases in the middle.

The chain has TRBV6-5 and TRBJ1-2, with a tentative D call TRBD1 (6 bases). Per the germline V gene, CDR1 is MNHEY and CDR2 is SVGAGI. With 7 bases removed from V and 7 bases from J, the gap between germline ends came to 16 bases. The CDR3 spans 13 residues. This CDR3 reads CASIASGAGGYTF. DNA of the CDR3: TGTGCCAGCATTGCATCGGGGGCCGGTGGCTACACCTTC.

Only a few counts were recorded for this clone. The chain couples TRBV15 to TRBJ1-2, with D possibly matching TRBD1 (6 bases). Trimming left V 2 bases short and J 1 base short, with 17 bases between. The CDR3 spans 17 residues. The germline V gene has CDR1 LNHNV and CDR2 YYDKDF (reference sequence). In DNA form, the CDR3 reads TGTGCCACCAGCAGATCCGCCGTTGAGGGGGGTAACTATGGCTACACCTTC. Translation gives CATSRSAVEGGNYGYTF.